The 17 T cell receptor beta chains below were found in one sample sequenced in a study of T cells in Graves' hyperthyroidism and ophthalmopathy. What was amplified from RNA transcripts were TCR beta CDR3 regions. With the HTBI primer set, the TCR CDR3 went through a first round of RT-PCR. In TCRdb, the multiplex PCR reads were re-called with MiXCR into one record per CDR3 protein. The data show approximately 690,000 distinct CDR3 sequences, approximately 14% seen once. The sample consisted of blood. The source is a woman in her forties or fifties with Graves' ophthalmopathy.

This clonotype was counted many times. The chain combines TRBV12-3 or TRBV12-4 with TRBJ1-1; D is unclear. This CDR3 has 11 amino acids. V lost 3 bases and J 5 bases, leaving 4 bases between the germline ends. CDR3 coding DNA: TGTGCCAGCAGTTTTGATACTGAAGCTTTCTTT. This gives the protein CASSFDTEAFF.

The rearrangement links TRBV7-2 to TRBJ2-7; 11 nucleotides align to TRBD2. CDR3 length equals 16 residues. The ends lost 4 bases at V and 4 bases at J; junction bases unmatched: 9. Germline V gives CDR1 SGHTA, CDR2 FQGNSA. The CDR3 spells CASSSDQLAGVYEQYF. Written as DNA, the CDR3 is TGTGCCAGCAGCTCAGACCAACTAGCGGGAGTATACGAGCAGTACTTC.

This clonotype has a handful of counts. A clone one base away is much larger, so this may be a read error. The rearrangement links TRBV18 to TRBJ1-1; D not resolved. Trimming pared 1 base from V and 1 base from J, leaving 4 bases between. The CDR3 extends over 13 amino acids. Germline V gene data show CDR1 as KGHSH and CDR2 as LQKENI. DNA of the CDR3: TGTGCCAGCTCACCACTGGCGAACACTGAAGCTTTCTTT. Translated: CASSPLANTEAFF.

This clonotype was seen a handful of times. This sequence may be a read error, since a much larger clone differs from it by one base. The chain uses TRBV7-9 and TRBJ2-1; TRBD1 might be the D (6 bases). CDR1 is SEHNR and CDR2 is FQNEAQ in the germline V gene (reference sequence). This CDR3 has 16 residues. The V and J ends lost 5 bases and 3 bases respectively, with 17 bases between them. This CDR3 reads CASSLQRGNYYNEQFF. In DNA, the CDR3 is TGTGCCAGCAGCCTACAAAGGGGGAATTACTACAATGAGCAGTTCTTC.

The chain has TRBV29-1 and TRBJ2-5; weak D call: TRBD2 (5 bases). The CDR3 totals 14 residues. Germline values: CDR1 SQVTM, CDR2 ANQGSEA. Between the trimmed V and J ends, which lost 2 bases and 2 bases, there was a span of 12 bases. The CDR3 coding sequence is TGCAGCGTTGAAAGCGGAGGTTTTCAAGAGACCCAGTACTTC. Translating it yields CSVESGGFQETQYF.

This chain connects TRBV9 to TRBJ1-2; D ambiguous. V was cut by 3 bases and J by 4 bases, with 7 bases left in between. CDR1 and CDR2 from the germline V gene are SGDLS and YYNGEE. This CDR3 spans 12 amino acids. The DNA for the CDR3 is TGTGCCAGCAGCGGTATAGGCTATGGCTACACCTTC. As protein: CASSGIGYGYTF.

Ten or more counts support this clonotype. The chain couples TRBV7-2 to TRBJ2-7; 9 bases line up with TRBD2. Germline V gene sequence: CDR1 SGHTA, CDR2 FQGNSA. V gave up 7 bases and J gave up 3 bases; unmatched junction bases: 7. This CDR3 is built from 14 residues. As DNA, the CDR3 is TGTGCCAGCACCTCGACTAGCGGTCGCTACGAGCAGTACTTC. Its translation is CASTSTSGRYEQYF. The full variable domain, with the rest looked up from reference TRBV7-2 and TRBJ2-7, is GAGVSQSPSNKVTEKGKDVELRCDPISGHTALYWYRQSLGQGLEFLIYFQGNSAPDKSGLPSDRFSAERTGGSVSTLTIQRTQQEDSAVYLCASTSTSGRYEQYFGPGTRLTVT.

The chain links TRBV19 to TRBJ2-5; maybe TRBD2 (7 bases). This CDR3 region has 11 residues. Trimming shortened V by 8 bases and J by 13 bases, and 17 bases separated the two germline ends. CDR1 and CDR2 (germline): LNHDA, SQIVND (reference sequence). CDR3 bases: TGTGCCAGTGCAGCGGGACACCTGACGTACTTC. It is translated as CASAAGHLTYF. The entire variable domain, with the rest obtained from reference TRBV19 and TRBJ2-5, is as follows: DGGITQSPKYLFRKEGQNVTLSCEQNLNHDAMYWYRQDPGQGLRLIYYSQIVNDFQKGDIAEGYSVSREKKESFPLTVTSAQKNPTAFYLCASAAGHLTYFGPGTRLLVL.

This chain connects TRBV28 to TRBJ2-1; TRBD2 aligns across 12 bases. This CDR3 contains 14 residues. Germline CDR1 reads MDHEN; CDR2 reads SYDVKM. The J segment lost 15 bases and the V segment lost 4 bases, leaving 10 bases of the junction unmatched. The CDR3 is CASSSRTSGKSLFF. CDR3 in DNA: TGTGCCAGCAGTTCGCGGACTAGCGGGAAATCTCTGTTCTTC.

This clonotype was seen ten or more times. This chain joins TRBV11-2 and TRBJ2-3, with a possible D match to TRBD2 (6 bases). The CDR3 extends over 15 amino acids. Germline values: CDR1 SGHAT, CDR2 FQNNGV. The ends were cut back, 1 base at V and 2 bases at J, with 10 bases in the middle. CDR3 DNA sequence: TGTGCCAGCAGCTTAGCTAGCGCAATCACAGATACGCAGTATTTT. This gives the protein CASSLASAITDTQYF.

This clonotype was observed many times. The J gene is TRBJ2-3, the V gene TRBV28, with a possible D match to TRBD2 (6 bases). Germline CDR1 and CDR2: MDHEN and SYDVKM. The CDR3 is made up of 15 amino acids. The germline V and J ends were trimmed by 4 bases and 8 bases, with 19 bases remaining between them. CDR3 nucleotide sequence: TGTGCCAGCAGTTCCACCTTCCGGGTGGGAGGTACGCAGTATTTT. Translation gives CASSSTFRVGGTQYF.

Many counts were recorded for this clonotype. The chain links TRBV7-2 to TRBJ1-2, with D perhaps matching TRBD1 (6 bases). The CDR3 consists of 13 residues. The V end was cut by 6 bases, the J end by 2 bases, with 10 bases between. Germline V gene sequence: CDR1 SGHTA, CDR2 FQGNSA. CDR3 region: CASSADRNYGYTF. For the CDR3, the DNA is TGTGCCAGCAGTGCGGACAGAAACTATGGCTACACCTTC.

This clonotype was counted at least ten times. The V and J genes are TRBV5-1 and TRBJ2-3, with TRBD1 identical over 11 bases. Unmatched junction bases numbered 1, after V lost 0 bases and J lost 4 bases. The CDR3 is 15 residues long. Per the germline V gene, CDR1 is SGHRS and CDR2 is YFSETQ. Here the CDR3 DNA reads TGCGCCAGCAGCTTGGGGACAGGGGGCGCAGATACGCAGTATTTT. Encoded protein: CASSLGTGGADTQYF.

This chain connects TRBV6-1 to TRBJ2-2, with 11 bases fitting TRBD2. The trim removed 5 bases at V and 4 bases at J, leaving 18 bases unmatched. Germline CDR1 MNHNS, CDR2 SASEGT. The CDR3 is 20 amino acids. The CDR3 region is CASSTAGLAENLRGTGELFF. DNA for the CDR3: TGTGCCAGCAGTACTGCGGGACTAGCGGAGAACTTGCGGGGCACCGGGGAGCTGTTTTTT.

This clonotype came up many times. The gene calls are TRBV7-9 and TRBJ2-1; D call uncertain. V dropped 1 base and J dropped 6 bases, with 13 bases sitting between them. Germline lookup yields CDR1 SEHNR and CDR2 FQNEAQ (reference sequence). This CDR3 contains 15 residues. CDR3 bases: TGTGCCAGCAGCTTAGACCCCGCTTATAGCAATGAGCAGTTCTTC. This codes for CASSLDPAYSNEQFF.

There are many counts of this clonotype. CDR3: CASSFSARGRSGETQYF. The CDR3 bases are TGTGCCAGCAGTTTCTCGGCACGCGGGAGGTCAGGAGAGACCCAGTACTTC. V gene TRBV28 combines with J gene TRBJ2-5; 8 bases map to TRBD2. The length of the CDR3 is 17 residues. The ends lost 3 bases at V and 4 bases at J; junction bases unmatched: 13. The germline V gene encodes CDR1 MDHEN and CDR2 SYDVKM.

This clonotype was recorded many times. J is TRBJ2-3 and V is TRBV20-1; D gene ambiguous. The V end was cut by 4 bases, the J end by 6 bases, with 8 bases between. The CDR3 contains 11 residues. The germline gives CDR1 DFQATT, CDR2 SNEGSKA (reference sequence). The CDR3 loop reads CSAKKGDTQYF. CDR3 sequence (DNA): TGCAGTGCTAAAAAGGGCGATACGCAGTATTTT.